In this sample, the clone carrying this TCR beta chain turned up many times. Its antigen is still unknown. The cDNA was produced through 5'RACE with 10-nucleotide random UMIs. TCRdb processed the 5' RACE reads anew with MiXCR; each CDR3 protein has one entry. This table has 60,000 to 75,000 distinct CDR3 sequences, about 10% appearing once. Regarding time point: longitudinal time-point 2. A total of 2 million PBMCs stored at -80 degrees C provided the unsorted libraries. The data derive from a study of neurological immune-mediated disorders. Study findings and constraints: Across subjects, expanded clones had no CDR3 amino acid sequences in common, pointing to private repertoires in all groups.

What was sequenced was PBMCs. The clonotype originates from a young man in good health.

As DNA, the CDR3 is TGTGCCAGCAGCCGCTCCAGGGACGAGCAGTACTTC. Translation gives CASSRSRDEQYF. The rearrangement links TRBV3-1 to TRBJ2-7, with D tentatively TRBD1 (5 bases). CDR3 size: 12 residues. Trimming removed 4 bases at V and 5 bases at J, with 9 bases between. Germline V gene lookup returns CDR1 LGHDT and CDR2 YNNKEL (reference sequence).